Listed below are T cell receptor beta chains from one sample, sequenced in a study of PD-1 blockade in classical Hodgkin lymphoma. Measured with immunoSEQ multiplex PCR; TCRdb has only the in-frame clones, and not every one. The sample holds about 21,000 clones, around 73% seen once. Sequenced here: peripheral blood mononuclear cells (PBMCs), sampled before the second cycle of nivolumab. The receptors originated from a human donor with classical Hodgkin lymphoma. Each CDR3 is given with its conserved first and last residue. D genes are given only for firm matches. Where a row states a size, it is once, few, many or the class of an expanded clone; other rows omit it.

v_call	d_call	j_call	clone_size	cdr3_aa	cdr3_nt
TRBV6-1	NA	TRBJ2-1	NA	CASSPELGVYNEQFF	TGTGCCAGCAGTCCCGAGTTGGGGGTGTACAATGAGCAGTTCTTC
TRBV18	NA	TRBJ2-7	NA	CASSPHGDGEQYF	TGTGCCAGCTCACCACACGGGGATGGCGAGCAGTACTTC
TRBV9	NA	TRBJ2-3	NA	CASRSRGLNSNTQYF	TGTGCCAGCAGGAGTCGGGGGCTAAACAGCAATACGCAGTATTTT
TRBV7-9	NA	TRBJ2-7	NA	CASSLAGGALPYEQYF	TGTGCCAGCAGCTTAGCGGGGGGGGCGCTCCCCTACGAGCAGTACTTC
TRBV7-8	TRBD1	TRBJ2-3	NA	CASSLGGQGAGDTQYF	TGTGCCAGCAGCTTAGGGGGACAGGGGGCAGGAGATACGCAGTATTTT
TRBV11-2	NA	TRBJ2-2	few	CASSIQGPSNTGELFF	TGTGCCAGCAGCATCCAGGGACCCTCCAACACCGGGGAGCTGTTTTTT
TRBV6-6	NA	TRBJ2-7	few	CASKGASEGYEQYF	TGTGCCAGCAAAGGGGCGTCGGAGGGCTACGAGCAGTACTTC
TRBV20-1	NA	TRBJ2-7	once	CSPTSPYEQYF	TGCAGTCCCACGAGCCCCTACGAGCAGTACTTC
TRBV7-9	NA	TRBJ2-2	few	CASSRASLALDTGELFF	TGTGCCAGCAGCCGGGCATCTCTAGCGCTAGACACCGGGGAGCTGTTTTTT
TRBV19	NA	TRBJ1-2	NA	CASSIALIPTANYGYTF	TGTGCCAGTAGTATAGCCCTCATACCGACAGCTAACTATGGCTACACCTTC
TRBV7-6	NA	TRBJ2-6	NA	CASSPGPISQSRANVLTF	TGTGCCAGCAGCCCTGGACCAATCTCACAAAGTCGGGCCAACGTCCTGACTTTC
TRBV7-9	NA	TRBJ2-2	NA	CASSFQGLNTGELFF	TGTGCCAGCAGCTTCCAGGGTTTGAACACCGGGGAGCTGTTTTTT
TRBV11-1	TRBD2	TRBJ2-2	NA	CASSLAGGWTGELFF	TGTGCCAGCAGTTTAGCGGGAGGGTGGACCGGGGAGCTGTTTTTT
TRBV11-2	TRBD1	TRBJ1-1	once	CASSLGDSMNTEAFF	TGTGCCAGCAGCTTAGGGGACAGCATGAACACTGAAGCTTTCTTT
TRBV19	TRBD2	TRBJ2-5	few	CASRGTSGRYETQYF	TGTGCCAGTAGGGGGACTAGCGGGAGATATGAGACCCAGTACTTC
TRBV18	TRBD1	TRBJ2-7	few	CASSLQGAEQYF	TGTGCCAGCTCACTCCAGGGGGCCGAGCAGTACTTC
TRBV5-1	TRBD2	TRBJ2-5	NA	CASSLAASGRGGQETQYF	TGCGCCAGCAGCTTGGCGGCTAGCGGGAGGGGGGGCCAAGAGACCCAGTACTTC
TRBV29-1	TRBD2	TRBJ2-3	NA	CSVEGTSGSTDTQYF	TGCAGCGTTGAAGGGACTAGCGGGAGCACAGATACGCAGTATTTT
TRBV7-9	NA	TRBJ2-2	NA	CASRTDRNTGELFF	TGTGCCAGCAGAACCGACAGGAACACCGGGGAGCTGTTTTTT
TRBV10-2	NA	TRBJ1-5	NA	CASRAGGGYSNQPQHF	TGCGCCAGCAGAGCGGGTGGGGGATATAGCAATCAGCCCCAGCATTTT
TRBV5-6	TRBD2	TRBJ2-1	NA	CASSPRTSGSSYNEQFF	TGTGCCAGCAGCCCAAGGACTAGCGGGAGCTCCTACAATGAGCAGTTCTTC
TRBV5-8	TRBD2	TRBJ2-2	NA	CASSLQGGTGELFF	TGTGCCAGCAGCTTGCAGGGAGGGACCGGGGAGCTGTTTTTT
TRBV12-5	TRBD2	TRBJ2-3	NA	CASGFPPLAGGPADTQYF	TGTGCTAGTGGTTTTCCCCCCCTGGCGGGAGGCCCTGCAGATACGCAGTATTTT
TRBV5-4	NA	TRBJ2-7	once	CASSGLYEGTYEQYF	TGTGCCAGCAGCGGGCTATACGAGGGTACCTACGAGCAGTACTTC
TRBV30	NA	TRBJ2-2	few	CAWVREGANTGELFF	TGTGCCTGGGTGAGGGAGGGGGCCAACACCGGGGAGCTGTTTTTT
TRBV27	NA	TRBJ2-7	NA	CASSLISQQGGLEQYF	TGTGCCAGCAGTTTAATTAGTCAGCAGGGGGGGCTCGAGCAGTACTTC
TRBV5-8	NA	TRBJ2-7	few	CASSLGSGGVYEQYF	TGTGCCAGCAGCCTTGGCTCGGGGGGCGTGTACGAGCAGTACTTC
TRBV6-5	TRBD1	TRBJ2-3	once	CASSWGQGRTDTQYF	TGTGCCAGCAGTTGGGGACAGGGGAGGACAGATACGCAGTATTTT
TRBV9	NA	TRBJ1-1	NA	CASSVLHGLNTEAFF	TGTGCCAGCAGCGTACTTCACGGACTGAACACTGAAGCTTTCTTT
TRBV19	NA	TRBJ1-5	NA	CASSLNSNQPQHF	TGTGCCAGTAGTCTCAATAGCAATCAGCCCCAGCATTTT
TRBV27	NA	TRBJ2-3	few	CASSFGTAVNTQYF	TGTGCCAGCAGTTTCGGGACCGCCGTGAATACGCAGTATTTT
TRBV15	TRBD2	TRBJ2-1	NA	CATKAASGSWNEQFF	TGTGCCACCAAGGCGGCTAGCGGGAGTTGGAATGAGCAGTTCTTC
TRBV5-4	TRBD2	TRBJ2-1	NA	CASRTQAGVGYNEQFF	TGTGCCAGCAGAACGCAAGCGGGGGTAGGCTACAATGAGCAGTTCTTC
TRBV6-6	NA	TRBJ2-3	NA	CASSLGTITDTQYF	TGTGCCAGCAGCTTGGGGACCATCACAGATACGCAGTATTTT
TRBV29-1	NA	TRBJ2-7	medium-sized	CSVEGGRGPNYEQYF	TGCAGCGTTGAAGGGGGAAGGGGTCCCAACTACGAGCAGTACTTC
TRBV5-1	NA	TRBJ2-7	few	CASSDPGHLLSYEQYF	TGCGCCAGCAGCGATCCGGGACACCTACTTTCCTACGAGCAGTACTTC
TRBV7-9	NA	TRBJ1-3	NA	CASSLDGGQSGNTIYF	TGTGCCAGCAGCTTAGACGGGGGGCAGTCTGGAAACACCATATATTTT
TRBV5-5	NA	TRBJ2-7	NA	CASSWTDPYEQYF	TGTGCCAGCAGCTGGACAGACCCCTACGAGCAGTACTTC
TRBV19	TRBD2	TRBJ2-1	few	CASVPGLAGSGAYNEQFF	TGTGCCAGCGTTCCGGGACTAGCGGGAAGCGGCGCCTACAATGAGCAGTTCTTC
TRBV15	NA	TRBJ2-7	few	CATSTPGRNEQYF	TGTGCCACCAGTACCCCGGGGAGAAACGAGCAGTACTTC
TRBV11-1	NA	TRBJ1-1	NA	CASSSELNTEAFF	TGTGCCAGCAGCTCAGAACTCAACACTGAAGCTTTCTTT
TRBV12-5	NA	TRBJ1-4	NA	CASGSQRPGILPTNEKLFF	TGTGCTAGTGGTTCGCAAAGGCCAGGGATCTTACCAACTAATGAAAAACTGTTTTTT
TRBV15	NA	TRBJ2-5	NA	CATSPIVPAEQYF	TGTGCCACCAGTCCAATAGTGCCAGCGGAGCAGTACTTC
TRBV28	NA	TRBJ2-7	NA	CASGHVAYEQYF	TGTGCCAGCGGTCACGTAGCCTACGAGCAGTACTTC
TRBV5-4	NA	TRBJ2-2	NA	CASSLVSTVTGELFF	TGTGCCAGCAGCTTAGTGTCTACGGTCACCGGGGAGCTGTTTTTT
TRBV5-6	NA	TRBJ2-2	NA	CASSPSRHTGELFF	TGTGCCAGCAGCCCTAGCCGGCACACCGGGGAGCTGTTTTTT
TRBV7-9	TRBD1	TRBJ2-7	NA	CASRPSGTGVGEQYF	TGTGCCAGCAGACCTTCCGGGACAGGGGTAGGCGAGCAGTACTTC
TRBV6-1	NA	TRBJ1-4	few	CAICRPSNEKLFF	TGTGCTATCTGCAGGCCGTCTAATGAAAAACTGTTTTTT
TRBV6-5	NA	TRBJ2-3	NA	CASSYGGATDTQYF	TGTGCCAGCAGTTATGGGGGAGCCACAGATACGCAGTATTTT